This T cell receptor beta chain was observed in a study of regulatory T cells in long-lasting Graves disease. Worth noting for this clonotype: No antigen is known for it.

The time point was: persistent/refractory GD, antithyroid drugs over 5 years with positive TRAb. Following extraction of RNA from PBMCs, that RNA was used to make the TCR library. Study-wide points: Those with persistent disease had in common more public clonotypes (fewer than 3,000) than new patients (around 910).

In building TCR beta libraries, iRepertoire HTBI primers were used together with Arm-PCR of CDR3 regions. Using its own MiXCR run on the multiplex PCR reads, TCRdb lists one record per CDR3 protein. The sample has 400,000 to 450,000 distinct CDR3 sequences; around 24% are singletons. The source material was peripheral blood mononuclear cells (PBMCs), sampled when the disease was refractory, from a patient treated with antithyroid drugs. The sequence was obtained from a female donor with Graves disease.

The CDR3 nucleotides read TGTGCCAGCAGGCCGGGACAGGGAATAGGAGAGACCCAGTACTTC. Residues: CASRPGQGIGETQYF. This chain links TRBV6-2 or TRBV6-3 with TRBJ2-5; 9 bases are a match to TRBD1. The germline CDR1 and CDR2 sequences are MNHEY and SVGEGT. The CDR3 loop spans 15 amino acids. J was trimmed by 4 bases and V by 6 bases; bases with no gene match: 9.